This T cell receptor (beta chain) is drawn from a study of blood T cell repertoires in COVID-19. For the study at large: In each case, the material was cDNA or gDNA derived from T cells, B-cell-depleted T cells, or PBMCs.

Libraries were prepared by immunoSEQ multiplex PCR; TCRdb keeps only in-frame clonotypes and omits some of them. This sample yields about 440,000 clones, of which about 85% are seen a single time; around 1.8% belongs to the top ten. Looked up from germline, CDR1 is SGHRS and CDR2 is YFSETQ. V shed 7 bases and J shed 0 bases, with 6 bases lying between them. CDR3 size: 12 residues. Participant-reported clinical history was the basis for cohort assignment. The chain links TRBV5-1 to TRBJ2-3, with D maybe TRBD1 (6 bases). The sequencing sample was made of PBMCs or T cells enriched from blood (not recorded which). The sequence derives from a woman under 30 with acute COVID-19. CDR3 nucleotides: TGCGCCAGCGGACAGAGCACAGATACGCAGTATTTT. It is translated as CASGQSTDTQYF.